This T cell receptor beta chain is from a study of blood T cell repertoires in COVID-19. Study background: Italy, Spain and the United States were the sources of the convalescent and acute COVID-19 samples.

Under the authors' procedure: Reference gene primer amplification gave estimated nucleated cell counts. TCRdb's copy holds only in-frame clones and misses some; the assay was immunoSEQ multiplex PCR. The V and J calls and clone size come from that table; D and trimming were worked out from the DNA. The sample shows about 220,000 clones, roughly 84% of them seen only once. The specimen sequenced was peripheral blood. This clonotype was sampled from a man aged 25-45 years with active or convalescent COVID-19.

The CDR3: CASGPKEDTQYF. The CDR3 nucleotides read TGTGCTAGTGGGCCCAAGGAGGATACGCAGTATTTT. V gene TRBV12-5 combines with J gene TRBJ2-3, with unresolved D. Looked up from germline, CDR1 is LGHNT and CDR2 is FRNRAP. This CDR3 is built from 12 residues. Trimming left V 6 bases short and J 6 bases short, with 10 bases between.